These T cell receptor beta chains were read from a single sample in a study of OX40 agonist ivuxolimab in advanced cancers. The method was immunoSEQ multiplex PCR; TCRdb's version includes in-frame clones alone and lacks a portion of them. Of around 30,000 clones in the sample, roughly nine tenths were seen once. The specimen comprised CD4+ or CD8+ T cells sorted from blood, sampled in a trial of the OX40 agonist ivuxolimab. These receptor sequences come from an adult with an advanced solid tumor such as melanoma, head and neck, liver or kidney cancer. The CDR3 runs from the conserved cysteine through the conserved F or W. D genes are given only for firm matches. The listing skips clone size in some rows; elsewhere it reads once, few, many or a size class.

-	-	TRBJ1-2	TRBV6-5	CASCQASNYGYTF	TGTGCCAGCTGCCAGGCCTCTAACTATGGCTACACCTTC
-	-	TRBJ2-7	TRBV4-3	CASSQDFTSSRYEQYF	TGCGCCAGCAGCCAAGATTTCACGAGCTCCCGATACGAGCAGTACTTC
once	-	TRBJ2-7	TRBV30	CAWSEGREQYF	TGTGCCTGGAGCGAGGGGAGAGAGCAGTACTTC
-	TRBD1	TRBJ1-1	TRBV7-9	CASSPPGTGATEAFF	TGTGCCAGCAGCCCTCCCGGGACAGGGGCGACTGAAGCTTTCTTT
-	TRBD1	TRBJ1-2	TRBV27	CASSLSPGGGFGGYTF	TGTGCCAGCAGTTTATCCCCTGGAGGGGGCTTCGGGGGCTACACCTTC
-	TRBD1	TRBJ2-7	TRBV27	CASSLFIGQGSYEQYF	TGTGCCAGCAGTTTATTTATAGGACAGGGATCGTACGAGCAGTACTTC
-	TRBD2	TRBJ2-3	TRBV27	CASNFLGTNTDTQYF	TGTGCCAGCAACTTCCTAGGGACTAACACAGATACGCAGTATTTT
-	-	TRBJ1-6	TRBV27	CASSPKGRRGSPLHF	TGTGCCAGCAGCCCCAAGGGCAGGCGAGGATCACCCCTCCACTTT
-	-	TRBJ1-3	TRBV5-1	CASSSDTDSGNTIYF	TGCGCCAGCAGCTCAGACACCGACTCTGGAAACACCATATATTTT
few	-	TRBJ2-3	TRBV28	CASYTSYVRGEWTDTQYF	TGTGCCAGCTATACATCCTATGTCAGGGGGGAGTGGACAGATACGCAGTATTTT
-	TRBD2	TRBJ2-4	TRBV7-8	CASSAQAGGLQNIQYF	TGTGCCAGCAGCGCGCAAGCGGGAGGGCTGCAAAACATTCAGTACTTC
-	-	TRBJ2-7	TRBV11-2	CASSLAANYEQYF	TGTGCCAGCAGCTTAGCCGCCAACTACGAGCAGTACTTC
-	TRBD1	TRBJ1-1	TRBV9	CASSGSGTGNTEAFF	TGTGCCAGCAGCGGATCCGGGACAGGGAACACTGAAGCTTTCTTT
-	-	TRBJ2-7	TRBV9	CASNRGGDPYEQYF	TGTGCCAGCAACCGGGGCGGAGACCCCTACGAGCAGTACTTC
-	-	TRBJ2-5	TRBV6-6	CASSYFSQGQETQYF	TGTGCCAGCAGTTACTTCTCCCAGGGACAAGAGACCCAGTACTTC
-	-	TRBJ2-7	TRBV4-1	CASSQDSSTPTYEQYF	TGCGCCAGCAGCCAAGATAGCAGTACCCCTACCTACGAGCAGTACTTC
-	TRBD2	TRBJ2-7	TRBV7-3	CASSVGTGRSYEQYF	TGTGCCAGCAGCGTAGGGACCGGGAGGTCCTACGAGCAGTACTTC
-	-	TRBJ2-7	TRBV27	CASSLSSLGGRMKTYEQYF	TGTGCCAGCAGTTTATCGTCACTGGGGGGCAGAATGAAAACCTACGAGCAGTACTTC
-	TRBD1	TRBJ2-2	TRBV27	CASSQRQGDGNTGELFF	TGTGCCAGCAGTCAAAGACAGGGGGATGGGAACACCGGGGAGCTGTTTTTT
-	-	TRBJ2-7	TRBV11-2	CASSLLGYSYEQYF	TGTGCCAGCAGCTTATTGGGATACTCCTACGAGCAGTACTTC
-	-	TRBJ1-1	TRBV9	CASSLGAVNTEAFF	TGTGCCAGCAGCCTTGGGGCAGTGAACACTGAAGCTTTCTTT
-	-	TRBJ1-5	TRBV6-5	CASSYSITRNQPQHF	TGTGCCAGCAGTTACTCTATAACTCGCAATCAGCCCCAGCATTTT
-	-	TRBJ2-7	TRBV27	CASSLSADVTSYEQYF	TGTGCCAGCAGTTTATCGGCGGATGTCACCTCCTACGAGCAGTACTTC
-	TRBD1	TRBJ2-7	TRBV29-1	CSVSPTGSYEQYF	TGCAGCGTTTCACCGACAGGGTCCTACGAGCAGTACTTC
-	-	TRBJ2-7	TRBV28	CASSPGREQYF	TGTGCCAGCAGCCCTGGTCGCGAGCAGTACTTC
-	-	TRBJ2-7	TRBV5-1	CASSLGQGLNEQYF	TGCGCCAGCAGCTTGGGGCAGGGACTTAACGAGCAGTACTTC
-	-	TRBJ2-1	TRBV28	CASVLGEGILDEQFF	TGTGCCAGCGTCCTGGGAGAGGGTATACTCGATGAGCAGTTCTTC
-	-	TRBJ2-5	TRBV9	CASSPDHGRKETQYF	TGTGCCAGCAGCCCAGATCACGGTCGGAAAGAGACCCAGTACTTC
-	-	TRBJ1-1	TRBV6-5	CASSYGPAAEAFF	TGTGCCAGCAGTTACGGACCGGCAGCGGAGGCTTTCTTT
-	-	TRBJ1-6	TRBV6-1	CASRPGGYNSPLHF	TGTGCCAGCAGGCCGGGGGGCTATAATTCACCCCTCCACTTT
-	-	TRBJ1-4	TRBV19	CASSWGSGEKLFF	TGTGCCAGTAGTTGGGGCTCGGGTGAAAAACTGTTTTTT
-	-	TRBJ2-7	TRBV7-9	CASSTSVVDFFLPYEQYF	TGTGCCAGCAGCACCTCGGTGGTTGATTTTTTCCTACCCTACGAGCAGTACTTC
-	TRBD1	TRBJ2-7	TRBV9	CASSVGDRLDYEQYF	TGTGCCAGCAGCGTAGGGGACAGGTTAGACTACGAGCAGTACTTC
once	-	TRBJ2-7	TRBV10-1	CASSESLGGAEQYF	TGCGCCAGCAGTGAGTCCCTAGGAGGGGCCGAGCAGTACTTC
once	-	TRBJ1-3	TRBV6-6	CASSYSPGSGNTIYF	TGTGCCAGCAGTTACTCGCCAGGCTCTGGAAACACCATATATTTT
-	TRBD2	TRBJ2-1	TRBV28	CASSSLSIAGGHSSYNEQFF	TGTGCCAGCAGTTCTTTGTCAATAGCGGGAGGGCACAGCTCCTACAATGAGCAGTTCTTC
-	-	TRBJ2-7	TRBV5-1	CASSLSEIRGYEQYF	TGCGCCAGCAGCTTGAGTGAGATTCGGGGCTACGAGCAGTACTTC
once	TRBD2	TRBJ2-2	TRBV7-9	CASSPTSGVTGELFF	TGTGCCAGCAGCCCCACTAGCGGGGTCACCGGGGAGCTGTTTTTT
-	TRBD2	TRBJ2-5	TRBV5-4	CASSRTSGFQETQYF	TGTGCCAGCAGCCGGACTAGCGGGTTTCAAGAGACCCAGTACTTC
-	TRBD1	TRBJ1-5	TRBV6-5	CASSWTGNQPQHF	TGTGCCAGCAGTTGGACAGGGAATCAGCCCCAGCATTTT
-	TRBD2	TRBJ2-7	TRBV4-3	CASSHAGEFGYEQYF	TGCGCCAGCAGCCATGCGGGAGAGTTTGGGTACGAGCAGTACTTC
-	-	TRBJ1-1	TRBV6-5	CASSYSRTNTEAFF	TGTGCCAGCAGTTACTCGAGGACGAACACTGAAGCTTTCTTT
-	-	TRBJ2-7	TRBV9	CASSPFLDNYEQYF	TGTGCCAGCAGCCCATTCCTAGACAACTACGAGCAGTACTTC
-	-	TRBJ1-1	TRBV11-2	CASSLVRHLTAFF	TGTGCCAGCAGCTTAGTCAGGCATCTTACAGCTTTCTTT
-	TRBD1	TRBJ2-7	TRBV5-1	CASSHTGVLAYEQYF	TGCGCCAGCAGCCATACAGGGGTATTAGCCTACGAGCAGTACTTC
-	-	TRBJ1-3	TRBV9	CASSVGISGNTIYF	TGTGCCAGCAGCGTAGGCATCTCTGGAAACACCATATATTTT
-	-	TRBJ2-7	TRBV7-2	CASSLVGGGPSYEQYF	TGTGCCAGCAGCTTAGTTGGCGGGGGCCCCTCCTACGAGCAGTACTTC
-	-	TRBJ2-1	TRBV28	CASSFQQSLYNEQFF	TGTGCCAGCAGTTTTCAACAATCCCTCTACAATGAGCAGTTCTTC
-	-	TRBJ2-1	TRBV10-1	CASSDSSHNEQFF	TGCGCCAGCAGTGATTCTAGCCACAATGAGCAGTTCTTC
-	TRBD2	TRBJ2-7	TRBV7-2	CASSFGGSSYEQYF	TGTGCCAGCAGCTTTGGCGGGAGTTCCTACGAGCAGTACTTC
-	-	TRBJ1-6	TRBV4-1	CASSPYGRQSSYNSPLHF	TGCGCCAGCAGTCCTTATGGCCGGCAGAGCTCCTATAATTCACCCCTCCACTTT
-	-	TRBJ1-1	TRBV9	CASSDPEGHPVGAFF	TGTGCCAGCAGCGATCCGGAGGGCCACCCGGTTGGGGCTTTCTTT
-	-	TRBJ2-1	TRBV19	CASSIRSTSYNEQFF	TGTGCCAGTAGTATTCGGAGTACTAGTTACAATGAGCAGTTCTTC
-	TRBD1	TRBJ2-7	TRBV6-5	CASSYDDRGPYEQYF	TGTGCCAGCAGTTACGACGACAGGGGACCCTACGAGCAGTACTTC